Each of the 28 T cell receptor beta chains below was sequenced from the same sample in a study of T cell changes during pregnancy in multiple sclerosis. Assay used: immunoSEQ multiplex PCR; TCRdb lists only in-frame clones, some missing. The sample shows about 100,000 clones, around 93% of them seen only once. This sample comprised peripheral blood, obtained after pregnancy. The receptors shown here come from a female donor with multiple sclerosis, enrolled in a pregnancy study.

The chain uses TRBV30 and TRBJ2-3; D is uncertain. The CDR3 is made up of 14 amino acids. Trimming pared 0 bases from V and 5 bases from J, leaving 12 bases between. The germline V gene has CDR1 GTSNPN and CDR2 SVGIG (reference sequence). CDR3 protein: CAWSVALVQDTQYF. The CDR3 DNA reads TGTGCCTGGAGTGTGGCCCTAGTACAAGATACGCAGTATTTT.

This clone came up once. V and J are TRBV7-2 and TRBJ1-6; D perhaps matches TRBD1 (5 bases). Germline V gene data show CDR1 as SGHTA and CDR2 as FQGNSA. With 1 base removed from V and 6 bases from J, the gap between germline ends came to 10 bases. The CDR3 is 15 residues long. CDR3 DNA sequence: TGTGCCAGCAGCTTAGAAGCGACAGTTAATTCACCCCTCCACTTT. Translation: CASSLEATVNSPLHF.

The chain uses TRBV28 and TRBJ2-1; D is ambiguous. There are 16 residues in the CDR3. Between the trimmed V and J ends, which lost 3 bases and 5 bases, there was a span of 17 bases. Germline V gene sequence: CDR1 MDHEN, CDR2 SYDVKM. For the CDR3, the DNA is TGTGCCAGCAGTTTCATCGGAGCGCAAAGAGACAATGAGCAGTTCTTC. Its translation: CASSFIGAQRDNEQFF.

The chain combines TRBV5-1 with TRBJ2-5; 10 nucleotides line up with TRBD1. V dropped 6 bases and J dropped 4; count of bases not matched to a gene: 3. This CDR3 is 13 amino acids long. The germline gives CDR1 SGHRS, CDR2 YFSETQ. The CDR3, as DNA: TGCGCCAGCAAATGGACAGGGGGAGAGACCCAGTACTTC. Amino acid sequence: CASKWTGGETQYF.

This chain joins TRBV4-3 and TRBJ2-4, with TRBD2 identical over 7 bases. The germline CDR1 and CDR2 sequences are LGHNA and YSLEER. The CDR3 has 16 residues. The V and J ends lost 0 bases and 8 bases, in that order; junction bases with no gene match: 10. CDR3: CASSQERLAGFDIQYF. The CDR3 region has the DNA TGCGCCAGCAGCCAAGAGAGACTAGCCGGGTTCGACATTCAGTACTTC.

The chain links TRBV27 to TRBJ1-2; 8 nucleotides agree with TRBD1. The germline V gene encodes CDR1 MNHEY and CDR2 SMNVEV (reference sequence). The junction had 3 bases not matched to a gene; V was cut back by 2 bases and J by 4 bases. The CDR3 extends over 14 amino acids. The chain's CDR3 is CASSLTRGPYGYTF. CDR3 DNA sequence: TGTGCCAGCAGTTTAACCAGGGGGCCCTATGGCTACACCTTC.

The chain is built from TRBV7-2 and TRBJ2-7; 9 bases line up with TRBD2. Per germline, CDR1 SGHTA and CDR2 FQGNSA. The CDR3 sequence is 18 residues long. Germline trimming cut 1 base from V and 7 bases from J; bases unmatched to any gene: 17. The CDR3 spells CASSLGVAGGPQRGEQYF. The CDR3 DNA follows: TGTGCCAGCAGCTTAGGGGTGGCGGGAGGGCCCCAAAGGGGAGAGCAGTACTTC.

The genes are TRBV13 and TRBJ2-7; 10 bases align to TRBD1. Germline V CDR1 and CDR2: PRHDT, FYEKMQ (reference sequence). The CDR3 has 15 amino acids. Unmatched junction bases numbered 8, after V lost 2 bases and J lost 7 bases. The CDR3, as DNA: TGTGCCAGCAGCTTAAGGGACAGGGGTTTATGGGAGCAGTACTTC. Protein sequence: CASSLRDRGLWEQYF.

This clone showed up just once. The gene calls are TRBV4-1 and TRBJ2-3; 11 nucleotides agree with TRBD2. This CDR3 has 16 amino acids. V was pared by 4 bases and J by 2 bases, with 5 bases of the junction left unmatched. Germline V gene sequence: CDR1 MGHRA, CDR2 YSYEKL. As DNA, the CDR3 is TGCGCCAGCAGCCTTACTAGCGGGAGCCCCACAGATACGCAGTATTTT. Translating it yields CASSLTSGSPTDTQYF.

V and J are TRBV19 and TRBJ2-7, with TRBD1 matching over 8 bases. The V and J ends lost 5 bases and 1 base, in that order; junction bases with no gene match: 4. CDR3 length equals 14 residues. Germline CDR1 reads LNHDA; CDR2 reads SQIVND (reference sequence). The CDR3 DNA reads TGTGCCAGTAGTCCCCGACAGGGGTCCTACGAGCAGTACTTC. This translates into CASSPRQGSYEQYF.

V is TRBV19 and J is TRBJ1-5, with D tentatively TRBD1 (5 bases). The CDR3 extends over 15 amino acids. The V end lost 1 base, the J end lost 0 bases, and 7 bases lay between the germline ends. Germline loops: CDR1 LNHDA, CDR2 SQIVND (reference sequence). The CDR3: CASSIAGVSNQPQHF. CDR3 coding DNA: TGTGCCAGTAGTATAGCGGGGGTTAGCAATCAGCCCCAGCATTTT.

The chain employs TRBV5-1 and TRBJ2-1; 8 positions match TRBD2. The germline CDR1 and CDR2 sequences are SGHRS and YFSETQ. This CDR3 has 15 amino acids. With V trimmed by 3 bases and J by 5 bases, 7 bases remained unmatched. The CDR3 reads CASSSLAGLNNEQFF. CDR3 sequence (DNA): TGCGCCAGCAGCTCTCTAGCGGGCCTTAACAATGAGCAGTTCTTC.

The chain has TRBV6-6 and TRBJ1-6; D remains unclear. Germline loops: CDR1 MNHNY, CDR2 SVGAGI (reference sequence). V was cut by 6 bases and J by 5 bases, with 11 bases left in between. The CDR3 runs to 14 residues. The CDR3 region is CASRAAKNNSPLHF. In DNA, the CDR3 is TGTGCCAGCAGGGCCGCAAAAAATAATTCACCCCTCCACTTT.

This chain joins TRBV5-4 and TRBJ2-7; 10 nucleotides align to TRBD1. The CDR3 is 16 residues long. Germline trimming cut 4 bases from V and 5 bases from J; bases unmatched to any gene: 12. Germline V gene data show CDR1 as SGHNT and CDR2 as YYREEE (reference sequence). The CDR3, as DNA: TGTGCCAGCAGCCCCCGCCGGGACAGGGGTCACGACGAGCAGTACTTC. Its protein product is CASSPRRDRGHDEQYF.

V is TRBV5-1 and J is TRBJ1-2; a possible D gene is TRBD1 (5 bases). The CDR3 consists of 15 residues. Germline loops: CDR1 SGHRS, CDR2 YFSETQ. Between the trimmed V and J ends, which lost 6 bases and 8 bases, there was a span of 23 bases. The CDR3 loop reads CASTRDGSSQNGYTF. The CDR3 coding sequence is TGCGCCAGCACGCGGGACGGCTCTTCCCAGAACGGCTACACCTTC.

Note on this clone: This sample includes further DNA sequences coding for the same CDR3. This sequence joins TRBV27 and TRBJ2-7, with TRBD2 matching over 7 bases. The CDR3 has 15 residues. V was pared by 2 bases and J by 1 base, with 5 bases of the junction left unmatched. Germline values: CDR1 MNHEY, CDR2 SMNVEV (reference sequence). This CDR3 reads CASSLGSSGSYEQYF. For the CDR3, the DNA is TGTGCCAGCAGTTTAGGGAGTAGCGGGTCCTACGAGCAGTACTTC.

The chain employs TRBV2 and TRBJ2-3, with 7 bases aligning to TRBD2. The CDR3 has 15 amino acids. The germline V gene has CDR1 SNHLY and CDR2 FYNNEI. V was clipped by 6 bases and J by 2 bases; unmatched bases: 8. CDR3 protein: CASSAAGVPTDTQYF. CDR3 nucleotide sequence: TGTGCCAGCAGCGCCGCGGGAGTCCCCACAGATACGCAGTATTTT.

V usage is TRBV5-4 and J usage is TRBJ2-1, with TRBD2 matching 13 bases. V was pared by 5 bases and J by 4 bases, with 9 bases of the junction left unmatched. The CDR3 consists of 17 residues. Germline-derived CDR1 and CDR2 are SGHNT and YYREEE (reference sequence). This chain's CDR3 is CASRTPGTSGTYNEQFF. The CDR3 DNA sequence: TGTGCCAGCAGAACCCCTGGGACTAGCGGGACTTACAATGAGCAGTTCTTC. The whole variable domain, filled in from reference TRBV5-4 and TRBJ2-1, reads ETGVTQSPTHLIKTRGQQVTLRCSSQSGHNTVSWYQQALGQGPQFIFQYYREEENGRGNFPPRFSGLQFPNYSSELNVNALELDDSALYLCASRTPGTSGTYNEQFFGPGTRLTVL.

V and J are TRBV9 and TRBJ1-1; possible D gene TRBD1, 5 bases. V was trimmed by 4 bases and J by 1 base, leaving 8 bases between them. The CDR3 totals 13 residues. Germline V gives CDR1 SGDLS, CDR2 YYNGEE. CDR3 region: CASSQGRNTEAFF. Written as DNA, the CDR3 is TGTGCCAGCAGCCAGGGAAGGAACACTGAAGCTTTCTTT.

This clone was observed a single time. CDR3 nucleotides: TGTGCCAGCAGCTTGGCCCCCTGGGGACTAGCGGGAGACGAGCAGTACTTC. This translates into CASSLAPWGLAGDEQYF. The J gene is TRBJ2-7, the V gene TRBV5-8; TRBD2 agrees at 14 bases. This CDR3 comprises 17 residues. Trimming cost V 0 bases and J 5 bases; bases outside gene matches: 7. The germline gives CDR1 SGHTS, CDR2 YDEGEE.

The chain has TRBV6-5 and TRBJ1-2; 8 bases fit TRBD1. The CDR3 is 16 residues long. In germline, CDR1 is MNHEY, CDR2 SVGAGI. V lost 0 bases to trimming and J lost 5 bases; unmatched junction nucleotides: 8. CDR3 coding DNA: TGTGCCAGCAGTTACTCATCGGGACAGGTGACGTATGGCTACACCTTC. Translation: CASSYSSGQVTYGYTF.

V and J are TRBV6-5 and TRBJ1-6; TRBD1 matches at 9 bases. V lost 3 bases, J lost 7 bases, and 4 bases stayed unmatched. Germline assignment: CDR1 MNHEY and CDR2 SVGAGI. This CDR3 has 15 amino acids. CDR3 bases: TGTGCCAGCAGTTATTATGGGACAGGGAATTCACCCCTCCACTTT. Translation: CASSYYGTGNSPLHF.

This chain connects TRBV27 to TRBJ2-6; 11 nucleotides match TRBD1. The CDR3 has 18 amino acids. The germline V gene has CDR1 MNHEY and CDR2 SMNVEV (reference sequence). V was clipped by 5 bases and J by 6 bases; unmatched bases: 12. In nucleotides, the CDR3 is TGTGCCAGCAGTCCCCCCGGGACAGGGGGTTCCGTGGCCAACGTCCTGACTTTC. Encoded protein: CASSPPGTGGSVANVLTF.

This chain connects TRBV6-1 to TRBJ2-3; TRBD2 aligns across 8 bases. V shed 10 bases and J 2 bases; nucleotides not matched to a gene: 8. The CDR3 loop spans 14 amino acids. Germline CDR1 reads MNHNS; CDR2 reads SASEGT. CDR3 in DNA: TGTGCCACCACACTAGCGGAGACCACAGATACGCAGTATTTT. The encoded protein is CATTLAETTDTQYF.

The V call is TRBV7-6, the J call TRBJ2-1; the D is unclear. Looked up from germline, CDR1 is SGHVS and CDR2 is FNYEAQ. Trimming shortened V by 3 bases and J by 5 bases, and 14 bases separated the two germline ends. CDR3 length: 15 amino acids. CDR3 sequence reads: CASSLFQPRDNEQFF. DNA of the CDR3: TGTGCCAGCAGCTTGTTTCAACCCCGGGACAATGAGCAGTTCTTC. The complete variable domain, with remaining parts taken from reference TRBV7-6 and TRBJ2-1, reads GAGVSQSPRYKVTKRGQDVALRCDPISGHVSLYWYRQALGQGPEFLTYFNYEAQQDKSGLPNDRFSAERPEGSISTLTIQRTEQRDSAMYRCASSLFQPRDNEQFFGPGTRLTVL.

The CDR3 protein is CASSLTGGDGYTF. As DNA, the CDR3 is TGCGCCAGCAGCTTGACGGGAGGAGATGGCTACACCTTC. The genes are TRBV5-1 and TRBJ1-2; D remains ambiguous. CDR1 and CDR2 from the germline V gene are SGHRS and YFSETQ. This CDR3 has 13 residues. V was shortened by 1 base and J by 6 bases, with 10 bases between the two germline ends.

The V and J genes are TRBV4-1 and TRBJ1-2; 7 bases are shared with TRBD1. The CDR3 contains 15 residues. The germline gives CDR1 MGHRA, CDR2 YSYEKL. J was trimmed by 4 bases and V by 0 bases; bases with no gene match: 5. CDR3 residues: CASSQDLTGFYGYTF. The CDR3 DNA reads TGCGCCAGCAGCCAAGATTTGACAGGGTTCTATGGCTACACCTTC.

The chain has TRBV9 and TRBJ1-2; 8 bases line up with TRBD1. This CDR3 is built from 16 residues. The V segment lost 2 bases and the J segment 2 bases; nucleotides outside the gene matches: 8. Germline CDR1 SGDLS, CDR2 YYNGEE. The CDR3 protein is CASSVTDRGLNYGYTF. The CDR3 nucleotides read TGTGCCAGCAGCGTCACCGACAGGGGCTTGAACTATGGCTACACCTTC.